This T cell receptor (beta chain) was identified in a study of technical replicates of blood from four donors. Germline assignment: CDR1 MNHEY and CDR2 SVGAGI. The CDR3 is 15 amino acids. V dropped 6 bases and J dropped 2; count of bases not matched to a gene: 7. The method was immunoSEQ multiplex PCR; TCRdb's version includes in-frame clones alone and lacks a portion of them. The sample records tens of thousands of clones, around 92% being singletons. The rearrangement joins TRBV6-5 to TRBJ2-3, with 8 nucleotides matching TRBD2. Sequenced: T cells isolated from PBMCs. The source of this sequence is a human donor in good health. In DNA, the CDR3 is TGTGCCAGCAGCCCGACGGGACTAGTCACAGATACGCAGTATTTT. This encodes CASSPTGLVTDTQYF.